This TCR beta chain was sequenced for a study of T cells in Graves' hyperthyroidism and ophthalmopathy. Study at large: Peripheral blood was drawn at first diagnosis, prior to all treatment.

Recently diagnosed hyperthyroidism of less than 2 months' duration affected patients aged 18 to 65. Uncontrolled infection, other autoimmune disease, pregnancy or lactation barred patients from enrollment. TCR beta CDR3 regions were amplified from RNA. HTBI primers drove first-round RT-PCR of the TCR CDR3. A single record per CDR3 protein comes from TCRdb applying MiXCR to the multiplex PCR reads. The sample carries 550,000 to 800,000 distinct CDR3 sequences, less than 20% recorded once. Study-wide results and caveats: Researchers found most expanded thyroid clonotypes above 0.001 in blood as well.

The CDR3 runs to 13 residues. Looked up from germline, CDR1 is LNHDA and CDR2 is SQIVND (reference sequence). V lost 10 bases, J lost 0 bases, and 5 bases stayed unmatched. This clonotype was detected ten times or more. As yet, its antigen is unknown. This TCR came from a man aged 18 to 29 with Graves' hyperthyroidism. Sequencing used blood. The chain joins TRBV19 to TRBJ2-7, with TRBD2 matching over 8 bases. CDR3 region: CATTGGSSYEQYF. In DNA, the CDR3 is TGTGCCACCACGGGAGGGAGCTCCTACGAGCAGTACTTC.